This TCR beta chain was retrieved from a study of T-cell memory formation after mild COVID-19. The table lists this clonotype with a few counts. TCRdb re-called the 5' RACE reads with MiXCR, one entry per CDR3 protein. Seen here are 540,000 or so distinct CDR3 sequences, 20% observed once, and the top ten hold around 13%. This CDR3 has 13 amino acids. This rearrangement joins TRBV21-1 to TRBJ2-1; the table gives TRBD1 as D, unverified against the DNA. TRBV21-1 is a listed pseudogene. The source is an adult woman who had mild COVID-19 (a few samples of this study predate the infection). Cell type and time point are not known. Material for sequencing was PBMCs or a T cell subset sorted from them (not recorded which). The CDR3 region is CASTGPLDNEQFF. As DNA, the CDR3 is TGTGCCAGCACCGGCCCCCTAGACAATGAGCAGTTCTTC.